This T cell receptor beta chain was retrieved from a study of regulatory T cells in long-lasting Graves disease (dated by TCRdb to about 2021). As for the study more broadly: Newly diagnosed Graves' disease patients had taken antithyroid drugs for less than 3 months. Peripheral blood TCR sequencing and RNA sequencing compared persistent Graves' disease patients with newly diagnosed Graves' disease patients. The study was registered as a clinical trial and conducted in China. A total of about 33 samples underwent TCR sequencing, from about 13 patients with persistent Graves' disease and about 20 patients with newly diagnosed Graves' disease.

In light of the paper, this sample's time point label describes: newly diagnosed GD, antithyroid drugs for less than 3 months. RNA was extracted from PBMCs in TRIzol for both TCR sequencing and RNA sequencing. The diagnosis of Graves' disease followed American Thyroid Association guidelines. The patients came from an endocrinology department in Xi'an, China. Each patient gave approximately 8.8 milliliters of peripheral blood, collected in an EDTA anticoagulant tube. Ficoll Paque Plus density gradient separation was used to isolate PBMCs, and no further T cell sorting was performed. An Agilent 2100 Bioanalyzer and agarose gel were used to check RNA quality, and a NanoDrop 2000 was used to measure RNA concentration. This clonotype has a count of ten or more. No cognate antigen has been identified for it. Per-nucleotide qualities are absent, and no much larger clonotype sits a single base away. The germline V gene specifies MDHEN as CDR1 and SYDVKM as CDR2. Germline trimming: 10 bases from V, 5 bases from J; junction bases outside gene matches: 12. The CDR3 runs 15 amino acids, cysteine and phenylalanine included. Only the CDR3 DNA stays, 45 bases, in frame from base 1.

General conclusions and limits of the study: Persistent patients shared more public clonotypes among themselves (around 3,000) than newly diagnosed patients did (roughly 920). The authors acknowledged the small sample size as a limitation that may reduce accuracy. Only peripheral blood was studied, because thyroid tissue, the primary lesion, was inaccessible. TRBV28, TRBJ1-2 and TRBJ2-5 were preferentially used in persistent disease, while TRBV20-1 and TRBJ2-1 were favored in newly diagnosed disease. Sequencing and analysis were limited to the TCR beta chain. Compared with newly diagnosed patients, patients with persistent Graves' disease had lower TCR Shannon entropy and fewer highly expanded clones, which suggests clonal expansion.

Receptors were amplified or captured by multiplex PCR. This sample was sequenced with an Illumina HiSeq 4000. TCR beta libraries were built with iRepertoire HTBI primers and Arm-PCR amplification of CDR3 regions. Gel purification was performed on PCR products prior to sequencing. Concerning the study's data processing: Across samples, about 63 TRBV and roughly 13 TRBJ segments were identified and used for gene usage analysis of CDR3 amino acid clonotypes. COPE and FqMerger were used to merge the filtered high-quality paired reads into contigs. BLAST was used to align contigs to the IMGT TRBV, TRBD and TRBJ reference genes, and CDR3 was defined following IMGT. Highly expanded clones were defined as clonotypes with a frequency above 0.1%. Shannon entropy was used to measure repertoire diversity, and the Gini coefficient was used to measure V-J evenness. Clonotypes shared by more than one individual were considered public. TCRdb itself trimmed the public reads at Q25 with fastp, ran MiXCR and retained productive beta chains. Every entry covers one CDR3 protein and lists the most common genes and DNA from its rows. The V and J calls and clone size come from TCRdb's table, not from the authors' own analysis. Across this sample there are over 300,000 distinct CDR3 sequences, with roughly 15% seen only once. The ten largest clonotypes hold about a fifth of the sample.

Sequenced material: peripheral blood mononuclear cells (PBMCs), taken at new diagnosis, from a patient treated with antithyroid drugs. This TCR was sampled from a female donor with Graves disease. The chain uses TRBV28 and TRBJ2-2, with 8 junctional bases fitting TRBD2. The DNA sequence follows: TGTGCCACCGGCCACGGGACTAGGAGGACCGGGGAGCTGTTTTTT. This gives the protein CATGHGTRRTGELFF.